The 4 T cell receptor beta chains listed next were all sequenced from one sample in a study of radiotherapy plus CTLA-4 blockade in lung cancer. This table comes from immunoSEQ multiplex PCR, and its TCRdb copy is limited to in-frame clones, with some not included. The profile covers tens of thousands of clones, with approximately 83% appearing a single time and more than 2% taken by the ten largest. Sequenced material: peripheral blood, taken from a patient treated with radiotherapy plus ipilimumab. The receptors here all came from a human donor with non-small cell lung cancer who had a partial response to radiotherapy plus ipilimumab.

This clone was counted a few times. V gene TRBV19 combines with J gene TRBJ2-1, with 7 bases fitting TRBD1. Germline V gene lookup returns CDR1 LNHDA and CDR2 SQIVND (reference sequence). This CDR3 is built from 15 residues. The trim removed 6 bases at V and 3 bases at J, leaving 8 bases unmatched. The CDR3 DNA reads as TGTGCCAGTAGAACGACAGGGACGAACTACAATGAGCAGTTCTTC. It encodes CASRTTGTNYNEQFF.

The J gene is TRBJ2-1, the V gene TRBV4-1, with 7 bases aligning to TRBD2. Trimming removed 3 bases from V and 4 bases from J; junction bases left unmatched: 6. The germline V gene has CDR1 MGHRA and CDR2 YSYEKL. CDR3 size: 15 residues. CDR3 sequence reads: CASSHGSGEYNEQFF. CDR3 coding DNA: TGCGCCAGCAGCCATGGCAGCGGGGAATACAATGAGCAGTTCTTC.

This clone showed up just once. The chain has TRBV5-1 and TRBJ1-6; TRBD1 aligns across 11 bases. The CDR3 runs to 17 residues. Germline CDR1 is SGHRS and CDR2 is YFSETQ. J was trimmed by 10 bases and V by 0 bases; bases with no gene match: 9. The CDR3 loop reads CASSLGVRDRGRSPLHF. CDR3 nucleotide sequence: TGCGCCAGCAGCTTGGGGGTCCGGGACAGGGGGAGGTCACCCCTCCACTTT. Full variable domain (missing parts from reference TRBV5-1 and TRBJ1-6): KAGVTQTPRYLIKTRGQQVTLSCSPISGHRSVSWYQQTPGQGLQFLFEYFSETQRNKGNFPGRFSGRQFSNSRSEMNVSTLELGDSALYLCASSLGVRDRGRSPLHFGNGTRLTVT.

The chain combines TRBV28 with TRBJ1-2; the D is unclear. This CDR3 has 12 residues. Germline CDR1 is MDHEN and CDR2 is SYDVKM. The ends were cut back, 0 bases at V and 6 bases at J, with 5 bases in the middle. CDR3 amino acids: CASSLWQDGYTF. CDR3 DNA sequence: TGTGCCAGCAGTTTATGGCAGGATGGCTACACCTTC.